This TCR beta chain comes out of a study of T cell responses to AZD1222 COVID-19 vaccine. Study findings and constraints: Clonal diversity may have been underestimated, and the donors were mostly white British, with more females than males. Every sample of the repertoires postdated the peak T cell response. Along spike, vaccine-associated CD4 TCRs were found throughout, with dominance at 160-218 and 743-854. Only a handful of AZD1222 recipients, several in all, had baseline seropositivity.

The table came from immunoSEQ multiplex PCR; TCRdb's copy has only in-frame clones and leaves some out. Of 140,000 to 150,000 clones listed, about 90% are singletons. Comment on this clone: Its antigen remains unidentified.

Germline CDR1 reads SGDLS; CDR2 reads YYNGEE. This CDR3 is built from 14 residues. V lost 7 bases, J lost 3 bases, and 16 bases lay in between. V usage is TRBV9 and J usage is TRBJ2-5; TRBD2 might be the D (5 bases). The specimen was peripheral blood, collected 28 days after the second AZD1222 dose. This clonotype originated in an adult who received the AZD1222 COVID-19 vaccine. CDR3: CASSPLAGKETQYF. Written as DNA, the CDR3 is TGTGCCAGCTCACCCTTGGCCGGGAAAGAGACCCAGTACTTC.